The present TCR beta chain was sequenced within a study of control samples from healthy donors and cancer patients. Measured with immunoSEQ multiplex PCR; TCRdb has only the in-frame clones, and not every one. There are about 250,000 clones in the sample; about four fifths occur only once, and about an eighth lies in the top ten. In this sample, this clone turned up once. The germline V gene has CDR1 KGHSH and CDR2 LQKENI. V lost 3 bases and J 3 bases, leaving 12 bases between the germline ends. The CDR3 contains 14 residues. Input material: PBMCs. The clonotype comes from a woman aged 60 to 75 with lung cancer. The rearrangement joins TRBV18 to TRBJ2-7; D uncertain. CDR3 in amino acids: CASSPDTIIYEQYF. CDR3 sequence (DNA): TGTGCCAGCTCACCTGACACAATCATCTACGAGCAGTACTTC. The variable domain in full, with the rest retrieved from reference TRBV18 and TRBJ2-7, is NAGVMQNPRHLVRRRGQEARLRCSPMKGHSHVYWYRQLPEEGLKFMVYLQKENIIDESGMPKERFSAEFPKEGPSILRIQQVVRGDSAAYFCASSPDTIIYEQYFGPGTRLTVT.